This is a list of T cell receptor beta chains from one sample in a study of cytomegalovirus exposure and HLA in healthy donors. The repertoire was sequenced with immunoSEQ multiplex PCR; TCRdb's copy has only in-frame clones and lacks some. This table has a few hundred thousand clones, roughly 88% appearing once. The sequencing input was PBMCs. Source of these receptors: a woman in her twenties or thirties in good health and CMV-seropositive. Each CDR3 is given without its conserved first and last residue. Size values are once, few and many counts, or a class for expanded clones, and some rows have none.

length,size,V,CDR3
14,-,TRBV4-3,ASSQDPGAGANVLT
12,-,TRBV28,ASSQNTGRYGYT
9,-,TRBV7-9,ASSLTDTQY
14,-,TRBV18,ASSPLRGNFPYEQY
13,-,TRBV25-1,ASSVAGGPVNEQF
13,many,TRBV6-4,ASSAGRDGTDTQY
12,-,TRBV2,ASKRTGLENGYT
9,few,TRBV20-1,SAILNYGYT
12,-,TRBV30,AWSLDRGLSEQY
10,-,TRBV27,ASSLGSSPPT
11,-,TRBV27,ASSLDRGQPQH
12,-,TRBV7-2,ASAYELWANVLT
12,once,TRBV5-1,ASSLGAGTYGYT
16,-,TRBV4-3,ASSQDDLREGPPDTQY
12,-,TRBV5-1,ASSGGQGANTIY
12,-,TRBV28,ASSLLSSNQPQH
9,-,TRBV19,ASSLGIKAF
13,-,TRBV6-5,ASSRGGEAGNIQY
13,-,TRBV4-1,ASSQFTGSGDTQY
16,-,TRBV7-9,ASRWTGDSSLALYGYT
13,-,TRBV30,AWNRDGHSTDTQY
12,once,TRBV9,ASSPSGSWDEQY
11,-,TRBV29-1,SAADRGEGEQY
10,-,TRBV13,ASTGGSNEQF
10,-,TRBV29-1,SVEVGGHEQY
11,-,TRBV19,ASNTGGPFEQF
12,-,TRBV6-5,ASSYSPNTGELF
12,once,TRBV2,ASMPSGFTDTQY
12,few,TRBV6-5,ASSITTGYDGYT
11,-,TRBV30,AWSRSSYNEQF
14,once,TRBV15,ATSRAGLANADTQY
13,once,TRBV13,ASSLGHEGVNEQY
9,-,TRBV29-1,SGTVGHEQF
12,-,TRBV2,ARNRVASYNEQF
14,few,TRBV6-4,ASSEAARGFYQPQH
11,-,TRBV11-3,ASSGQGLETQY
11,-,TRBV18,ASSPAEARGYT
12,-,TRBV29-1,SGWDMRITDTQY
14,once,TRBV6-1,ASSEDWGFTALEQY
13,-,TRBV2,ASSALTGLGTEAF
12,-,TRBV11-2,ASSLGPGGETQY
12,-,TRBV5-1,ASSLVTVQETQY
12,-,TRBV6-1,ASSTGQDIDIQY
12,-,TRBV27,ASSLSGPRGEQY
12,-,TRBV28,ASSPGQLNEKLF
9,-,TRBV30,AWKQNYGYT
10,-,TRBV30,AWAGQVPGYT
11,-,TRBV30,AWSESSGNTIY
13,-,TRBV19,ASSTTLPGSYGYT
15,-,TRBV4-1,ASSGRPLAVSTDTQY
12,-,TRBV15,ATSRVNSVNEQF
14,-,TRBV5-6,ASSLGTGAGANVLT